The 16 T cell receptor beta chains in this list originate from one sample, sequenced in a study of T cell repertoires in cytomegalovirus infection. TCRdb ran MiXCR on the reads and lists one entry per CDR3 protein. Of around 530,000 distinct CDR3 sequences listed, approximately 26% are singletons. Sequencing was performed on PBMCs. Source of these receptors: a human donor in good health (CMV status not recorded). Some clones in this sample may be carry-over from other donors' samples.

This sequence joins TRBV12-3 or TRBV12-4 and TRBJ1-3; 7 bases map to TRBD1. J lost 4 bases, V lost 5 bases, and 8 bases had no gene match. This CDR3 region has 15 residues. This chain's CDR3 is CASSPKGGWGNTIYF. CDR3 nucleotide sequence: TGTGCCAGCAGTCCAAAAGGGGGCTGGGGAAACACCATATATTTT.

The CDR3 spells CASLPGLDNNEQFF. The CDR3 DNA reads as TGTGCCAGCCTTCCGGGACTAGACAATAATGAGCAGTTCTTC. The chain employs TRBV7-2 and TRBJ2-1; 8 bases are shared with TRBD2. There are 14 residues in the CDR3. The germline CDR1 and CDR2 sequences are SGHTA and FQGNSA. J lost 7 bases, V lost 8 bases, and 10 bases had no gene match.

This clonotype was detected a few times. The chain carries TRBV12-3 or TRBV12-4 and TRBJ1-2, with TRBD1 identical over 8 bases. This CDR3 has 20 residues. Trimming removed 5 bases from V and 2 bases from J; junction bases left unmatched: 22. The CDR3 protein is CASSTYIKIPGQGPNYGYTF. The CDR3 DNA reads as TGTGCCAGCAGTACCTATATAAAAATACCCGGACAGGGCCCAAACTATGGCTACACCTTC.

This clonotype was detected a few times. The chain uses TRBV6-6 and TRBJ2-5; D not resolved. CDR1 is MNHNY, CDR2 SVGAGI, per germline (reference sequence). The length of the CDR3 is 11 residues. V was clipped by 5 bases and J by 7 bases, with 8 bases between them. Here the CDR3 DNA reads TGTGCCAGCAGTAGCGCCCGGACCCAGTACTTC. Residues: CASSSARTQYF.

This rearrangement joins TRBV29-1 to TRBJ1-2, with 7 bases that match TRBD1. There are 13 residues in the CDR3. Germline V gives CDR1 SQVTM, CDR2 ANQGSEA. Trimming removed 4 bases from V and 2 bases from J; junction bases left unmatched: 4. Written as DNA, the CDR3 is TGCAGCGTTGCCCCGGGACAGAACTATGGCTACACCTTC. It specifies CSVAPGQNYGYTF.

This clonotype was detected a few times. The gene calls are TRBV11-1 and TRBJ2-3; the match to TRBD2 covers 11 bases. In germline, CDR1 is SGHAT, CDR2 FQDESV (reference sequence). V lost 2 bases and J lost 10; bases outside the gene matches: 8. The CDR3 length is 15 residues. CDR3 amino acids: CASSLTASGRTAQYF. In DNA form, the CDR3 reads TGTGCCAGCAGCTTAACGGCTAGCGGGAGGACTGCGCAGTATTTT.

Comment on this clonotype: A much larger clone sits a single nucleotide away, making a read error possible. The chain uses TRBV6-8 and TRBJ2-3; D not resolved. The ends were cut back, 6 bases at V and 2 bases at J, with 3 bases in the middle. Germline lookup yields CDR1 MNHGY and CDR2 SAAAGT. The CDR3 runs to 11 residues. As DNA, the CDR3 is TGTGCCAGCAGGCACACAGATACGCAGTATTTT. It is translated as CASRHTDTQYF.

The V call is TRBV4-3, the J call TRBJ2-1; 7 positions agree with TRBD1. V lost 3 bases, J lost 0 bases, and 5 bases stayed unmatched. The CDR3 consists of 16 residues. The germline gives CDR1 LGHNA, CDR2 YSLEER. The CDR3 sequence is CASSQIQGFSYNEQFF. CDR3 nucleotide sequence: TGCGCCAGCAGCCAGATACAGGGGTTCTCCTACAATGAGCAGTTCTTC.

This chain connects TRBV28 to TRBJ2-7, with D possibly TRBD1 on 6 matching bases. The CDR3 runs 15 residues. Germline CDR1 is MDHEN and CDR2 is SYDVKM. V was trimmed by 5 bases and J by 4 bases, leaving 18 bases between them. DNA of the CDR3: TGTGCCAGCAGTCTAATGGGGGCCCCCCGTTACGAGCAGTACTTC. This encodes CASSLMGAPRYEQYF.

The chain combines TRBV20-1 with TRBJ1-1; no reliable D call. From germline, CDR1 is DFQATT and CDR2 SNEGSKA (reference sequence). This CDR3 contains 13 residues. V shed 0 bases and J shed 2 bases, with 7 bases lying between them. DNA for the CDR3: TGCAGTGCTAGAGATCTGACCAACACTGAAGCTTTCTTT. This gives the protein CSARDLTNTEAFF.

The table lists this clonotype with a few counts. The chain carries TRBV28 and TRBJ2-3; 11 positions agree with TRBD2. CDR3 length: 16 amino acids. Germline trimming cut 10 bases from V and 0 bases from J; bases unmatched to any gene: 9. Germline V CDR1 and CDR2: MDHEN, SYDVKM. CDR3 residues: CAIRPTSGGSTDTQYF. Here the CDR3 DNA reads TGTGCCATCCGGCCAACTAGCGGGGGAAGCACAGATACGCAGTATTTT.

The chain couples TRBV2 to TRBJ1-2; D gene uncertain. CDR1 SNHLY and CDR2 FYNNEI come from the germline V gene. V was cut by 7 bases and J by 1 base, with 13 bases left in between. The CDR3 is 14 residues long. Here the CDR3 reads CASTEGRSNYGYTF. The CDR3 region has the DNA TGTGCCAGCACCGAAGGAAGGAGTAACTATGGCTACACCTTC. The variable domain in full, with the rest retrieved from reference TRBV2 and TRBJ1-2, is EPEVTQTPSHQVTQMGQEVILRCVPISNHLYFYWYRQILGQKVEFLVSFYNNEISEKSEIFDDQFSVERPDGSNFTLKIRSTKLEDSAMYFCASTEGRSNYGYTFGSGTRLTVV.

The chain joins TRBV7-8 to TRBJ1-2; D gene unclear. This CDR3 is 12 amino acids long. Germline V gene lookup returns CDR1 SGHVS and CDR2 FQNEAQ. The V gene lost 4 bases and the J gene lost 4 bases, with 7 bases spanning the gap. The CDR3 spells CASSYRTYGYTF. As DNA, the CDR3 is TGTGCCAGCAGCTACAGAACCTATGGCTACACCTTC.

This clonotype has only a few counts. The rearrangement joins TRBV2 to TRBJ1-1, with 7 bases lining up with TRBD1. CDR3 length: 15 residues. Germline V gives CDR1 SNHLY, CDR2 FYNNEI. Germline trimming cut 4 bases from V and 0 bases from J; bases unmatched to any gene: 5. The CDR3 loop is CASSVTGAVNTEAFF. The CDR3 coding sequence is TGTGCCAGCAGTGTTACAGGGGCCGTGAACACTGAAGCTTTCTTT.

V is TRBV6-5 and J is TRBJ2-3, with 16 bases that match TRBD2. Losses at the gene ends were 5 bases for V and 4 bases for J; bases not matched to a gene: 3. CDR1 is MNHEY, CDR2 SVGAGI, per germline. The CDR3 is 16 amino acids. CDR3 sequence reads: CASSPGLAGGADTQYF. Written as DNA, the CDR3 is TGTGCCAGCAGTCCGGGACTAGCGGGAGGGGCAGATACGCAGTATTTT.

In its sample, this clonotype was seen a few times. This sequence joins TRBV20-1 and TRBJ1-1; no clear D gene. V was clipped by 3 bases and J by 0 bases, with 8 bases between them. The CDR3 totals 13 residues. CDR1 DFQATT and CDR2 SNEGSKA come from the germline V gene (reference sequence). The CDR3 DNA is TGCAGTGCTAGGGACGGGGTGAACACTGAAGCTTTCTTT. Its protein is CSARDGVNTEAFF.